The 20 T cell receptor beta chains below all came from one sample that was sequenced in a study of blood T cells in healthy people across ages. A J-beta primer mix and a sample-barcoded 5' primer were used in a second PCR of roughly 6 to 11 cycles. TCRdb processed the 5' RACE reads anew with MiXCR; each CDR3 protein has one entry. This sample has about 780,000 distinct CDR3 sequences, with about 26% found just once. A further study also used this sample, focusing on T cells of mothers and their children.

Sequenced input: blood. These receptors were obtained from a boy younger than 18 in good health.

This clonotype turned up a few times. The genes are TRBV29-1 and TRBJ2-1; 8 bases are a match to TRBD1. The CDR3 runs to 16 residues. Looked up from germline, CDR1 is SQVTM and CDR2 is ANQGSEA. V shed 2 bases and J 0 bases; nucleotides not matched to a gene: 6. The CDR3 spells CSVEIQDRDSYNEQFF. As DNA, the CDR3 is TGCAGCGTTGAAATTCAGGACAGGGACTCCTACAATGAGCAGTTCTTC.

CDR3 sequence reads: CASSHHYVDIQYF. The CDR3 DNA reads as TGTGCCAGCAGCCATCACTACGTAGACATTCAGTACTTC. This chain connects TRBV11-2 to TRBJ2-4; D call uncertain. The CDR3 totals 13 residues. V lost 5 bases and J lost 8, with 13 bases in between. Germline lookup yields CDR1 SGHAT and CDR2 FQNNGV.

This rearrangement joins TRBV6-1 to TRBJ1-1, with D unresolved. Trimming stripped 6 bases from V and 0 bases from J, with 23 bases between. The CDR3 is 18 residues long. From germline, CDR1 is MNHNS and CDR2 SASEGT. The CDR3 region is CASRSEVWEGYMNTEAFF. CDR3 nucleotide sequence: TGTGCCAGCAGATCTGAGGTCTGGGAAGGGTACATGAACACTGAAGCTTTCTTT.

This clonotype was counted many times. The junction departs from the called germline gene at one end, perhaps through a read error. CDR3 residues: CASSLNLAGGQETQYF. The DNA of the CDR3 is TGTGCCAGCAGCTTAAACCTAGCGGGGGGCCAAGAGACCCAGTACTTC. The chain uses TRBV5-1 and TRBJ2-5; 11 positions agree with TRBD2. Germline CDR1 reads SGHRS; CDR2 reads YFSETQ. This CDR3 comprises 16 residues.

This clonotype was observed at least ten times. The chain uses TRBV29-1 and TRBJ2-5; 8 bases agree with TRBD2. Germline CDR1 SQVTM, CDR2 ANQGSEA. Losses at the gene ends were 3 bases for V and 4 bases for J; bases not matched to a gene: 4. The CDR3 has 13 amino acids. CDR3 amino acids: CSVEGTRGETQYF. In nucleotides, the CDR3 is TGCAGCGTTGAGGGGACTAGGGGAGAGACCCAGTACTTC.

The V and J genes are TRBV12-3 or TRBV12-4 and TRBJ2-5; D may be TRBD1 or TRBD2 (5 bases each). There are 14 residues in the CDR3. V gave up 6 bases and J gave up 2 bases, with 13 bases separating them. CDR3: CASSWDGRQETQYF. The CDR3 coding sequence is TGTGCCAGCAGCTGGGACGGTCGACAAGAGACCCAGTACTTC.

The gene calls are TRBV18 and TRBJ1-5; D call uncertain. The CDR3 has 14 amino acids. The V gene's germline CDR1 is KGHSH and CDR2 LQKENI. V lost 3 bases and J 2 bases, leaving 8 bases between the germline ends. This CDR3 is CASSPTIGNQPQHF. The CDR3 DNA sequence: TGTGCCAGCTCACCTACTATCGGCAATCAGCCCCAGCATTTT.

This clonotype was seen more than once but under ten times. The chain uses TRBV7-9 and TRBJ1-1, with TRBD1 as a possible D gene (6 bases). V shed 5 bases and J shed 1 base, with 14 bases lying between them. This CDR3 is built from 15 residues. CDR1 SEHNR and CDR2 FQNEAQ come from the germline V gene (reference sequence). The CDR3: CASSPSQGWNTEAFF. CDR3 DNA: TGTGCCAGCAGCCCTTCACAGGGCTGGAACACTGAAGCTTTCTTT.

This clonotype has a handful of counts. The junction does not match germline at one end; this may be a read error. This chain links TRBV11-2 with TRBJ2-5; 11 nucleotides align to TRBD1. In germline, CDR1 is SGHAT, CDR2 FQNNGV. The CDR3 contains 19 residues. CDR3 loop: CASSLRGQGALRGDRNEFF. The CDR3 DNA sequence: TGTGCCAGCAGCTTGAGAGGACAGGGGGCGCTTAGGGGAGATAGGAATGAGTTCTTC.

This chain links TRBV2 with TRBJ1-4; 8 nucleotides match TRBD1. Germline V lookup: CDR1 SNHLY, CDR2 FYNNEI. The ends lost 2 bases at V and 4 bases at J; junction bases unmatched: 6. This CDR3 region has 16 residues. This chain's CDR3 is CASSENGQGFNEKLFF. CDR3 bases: TGTGCCAGCAGTGAAAATGGACAGGGTTTTAATGAAAAACTGTTTTTT.

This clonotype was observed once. CDR3 in amino acids: CASSPRTGKAFF. The DNA of the CDR3 is TGTGCCAGCAGCCCACGGACGGGGAAAGCTTTCTTT. The chain uses TRBV7-8 and TRBJ1-1; D unresolved. Deletions cut 5 bases from V and 9 bases from J, with 13 bases between. Germline CDR1 and CDR2: SGHVS and FQNEAQ. The CDR3 has 12 residues.

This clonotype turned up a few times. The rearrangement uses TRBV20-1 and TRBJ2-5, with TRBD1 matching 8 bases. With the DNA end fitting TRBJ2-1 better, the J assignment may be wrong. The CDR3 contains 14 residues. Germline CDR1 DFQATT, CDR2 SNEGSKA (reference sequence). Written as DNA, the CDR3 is TGCAGTGCTAGAGATAGCCAGGGGGCGAGTGAGCAGTTCTTC. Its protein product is CSARDSQGASEQFF.

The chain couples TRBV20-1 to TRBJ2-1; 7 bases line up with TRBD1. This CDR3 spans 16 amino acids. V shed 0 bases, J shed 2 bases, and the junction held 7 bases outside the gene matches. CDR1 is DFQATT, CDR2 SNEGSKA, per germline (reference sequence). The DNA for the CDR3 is TGCAGTGCTAGAGATCTAGGGCAGGGGGCCTACAATGAGCAGTTCTTC. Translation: CSARDLGQGAYNEQFF.

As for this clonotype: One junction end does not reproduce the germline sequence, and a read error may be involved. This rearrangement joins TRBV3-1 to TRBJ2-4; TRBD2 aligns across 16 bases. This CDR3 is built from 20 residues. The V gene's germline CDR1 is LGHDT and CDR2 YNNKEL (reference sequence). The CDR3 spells CARSRGLAGGRTLDKNIQYF. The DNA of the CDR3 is TGTGCCCGCAGCCGGGGACTAGCGGGGGGGAGGACTTTAGACAAAAACATTCAGTACTTC.

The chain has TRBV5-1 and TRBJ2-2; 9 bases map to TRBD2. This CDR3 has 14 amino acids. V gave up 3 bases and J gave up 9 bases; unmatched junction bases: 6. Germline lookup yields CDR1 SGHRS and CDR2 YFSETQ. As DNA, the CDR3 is TGCGCCAGCAGCTCCCCTAGCGGGGCCAGGGAGCTGTTTTTT. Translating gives CASSSPSGARELFF.

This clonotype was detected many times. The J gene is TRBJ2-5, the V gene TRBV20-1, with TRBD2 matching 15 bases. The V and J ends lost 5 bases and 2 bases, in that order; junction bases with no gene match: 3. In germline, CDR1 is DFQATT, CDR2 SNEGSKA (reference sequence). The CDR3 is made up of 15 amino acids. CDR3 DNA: TGCAGTGCTTCCGGACTAGCGGGGGGGCAAGAGACCCAGTACTTC. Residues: CSASGLAGGQETQYF.

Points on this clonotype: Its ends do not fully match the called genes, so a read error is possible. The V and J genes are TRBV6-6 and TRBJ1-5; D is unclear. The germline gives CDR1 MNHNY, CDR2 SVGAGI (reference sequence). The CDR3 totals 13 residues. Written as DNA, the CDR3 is TGTGCCAGCGGTTATACAGGCAATCAGCCCCAGCATTTT. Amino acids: CASGYTGNQPQHF.

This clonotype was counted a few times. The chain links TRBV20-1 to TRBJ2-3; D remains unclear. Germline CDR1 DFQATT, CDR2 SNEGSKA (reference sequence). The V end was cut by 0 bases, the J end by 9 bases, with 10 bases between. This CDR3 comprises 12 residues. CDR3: CSAREDGVTQYF. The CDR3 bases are TGCAGTGCTAGAGAAGACGGTGTAACGCAGTATTTT.

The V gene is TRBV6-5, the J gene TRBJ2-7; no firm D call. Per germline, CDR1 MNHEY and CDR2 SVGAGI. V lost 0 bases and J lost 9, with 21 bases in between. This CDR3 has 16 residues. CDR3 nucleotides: TGTGCCAGCAGTTACTCTCCTCCGGCCAACCCCTGGGGGCAGTACTTC. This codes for CASSYSPPANPWGQYF.

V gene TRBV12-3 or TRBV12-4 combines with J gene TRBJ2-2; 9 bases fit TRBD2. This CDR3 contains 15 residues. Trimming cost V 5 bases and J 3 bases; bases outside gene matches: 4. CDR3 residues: CASSVTSGYTGELFF. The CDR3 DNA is TGTGCCAGCAGTGTGACTAGCGGTTACACCGGGGAGCTGTTTTTT.